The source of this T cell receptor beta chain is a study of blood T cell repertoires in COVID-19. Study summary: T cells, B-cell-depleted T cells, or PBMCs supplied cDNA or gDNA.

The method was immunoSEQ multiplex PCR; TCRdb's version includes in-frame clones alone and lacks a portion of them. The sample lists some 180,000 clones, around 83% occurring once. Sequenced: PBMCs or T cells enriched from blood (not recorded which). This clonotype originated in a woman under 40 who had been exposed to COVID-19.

The CDR3 sequence: CAWSNRGSSYEQYF. CDR3 in DNA: TGTGCCTGGAGTAACAGGGGCAGCTCCTACGAGCAGTACTTC. The chain carries TRBV30 and TRBJ2-7, with 7 positions matching TRBD1. The length of the CDR3 is 14 residues. After removal of 2 bases from V and 0 bases from J, the junction contained 4 bases not matched to a gene. Germline assignment: CDR1 GTSNPN and CDR2 SVGIG (reference sequence).